This TCR beta chain was identified in a study of cytomegalovirus exposure and HLA in healthy donors. The study, taken as a whole, reports: The study labeled around 160 TCR beta chains cytomegalovirus-associated. Most observed TCR sequences were rare, whereas some public TCRs were detected in many donors.

On this clone: Its antigen is unknown.

This CDR3 spans 17 amino acids. The V gene's germline CDR1 is KGHSH and CDR2 LQKENI. V was trimmed by 3 bases and J by 5 bases, leaving 20 bases between them. The method was immunoSEQ multiplex PCR; TCRdb's version includes in-frame clones alone and lacks a portion of them. The data contain roughly 80,000 clones, 90% to 95% of them singletons. The chain employs TRBV18 and TRBJ1-5; D possibly corresponds to TRBD1 (6 bases). What was sequenced was PBMCs. This TCR was sampled from a man between 18 and 35 years old in good health and CMV-seronegative. The CDR3 reads CASSPYVDGQGHQPQHF. CDR3 bases: TGTGCCAGCTCACCGTATGTGGACGGCCAGGGGCATCAGCCCCAGCATTTT.